Below, 20 T cell receptor beta chains from the same sample are listed, as sequenced in a study. Amplification of TRBV12-4/TRBJ1-2 clonotypes used adaptor-ligated barcode primers. TCRdb ran MiXCR on the multiplex PCR reads and lists one entry per CDR3 protein. The top ten hold approximately 43% of the sample, which has about 140 distinct CDR3 sequences, around 12% seen once. The sequenced sample consisted of memory CD4+ T cells sorted from blood. Documented subset: memory CD4+ T cells, CD4+CD45RO+CD25-. Receptors originate from a female donor with breast cancer.

This clonotype is categorized as hyperexpanded (1% or more). The J gene is TRBJ1-2, the V gene TRBV12-3 or TRBV12-4; D not resolved. The V gene lost 2 bases and the J gene lost 0 bases, with 16 bases spanning the gap. The CDR3 extends over 17 amino acids. The CDR3 loop reads CASSLHSPLGSNYGYTF. CDR3 DNA sequence: TGTGCCAGCAGTTTACATAGTCCTCTGGGATCTAACTATGGCTACACCTTC.

Relative to its sample, this clonotype is medium-sized. V and J are TRBV12-3 or TRBV12-4 and TRBJ1-2; D gene ambiguous. V lost 1 base to trimming and J lost 7 bases, with 13 bases between them. The CDR3 runs to 14 residues. For the CDR3, the DNA is TGTGCCAGCAGTTTAGGGCGGCCGGTAGGTGGCTACACCTTC. Its translation is CASSLGRPVGGYTF.

Relative to its sample, this clonotype is large. The CDR3, as DNA: TGTGCTAGTGGTTTTGGGCTTAACTATGGCTACACCTTC. The encoded protein is CASGFGLNYGYTF. V and J are TRBV12-5 and TRBJ1-2, with no clear D. The CDR3 totals 13 residues. The germline V gene encodes CDR1 LGHNT and CDR2 FRNRAP. The V gene lost 3 bases and the J gene lost 1 base, with 6 bases spanning the gap.

This clonotype is hyperexpanded within its sample. The V gene is TRBV12-3 or TRBV12-4, the J gene TRBJ1-2; TRBD1 is a possible D gene (6 bases). This CDR3 has 14 residues. With 8 bases removed from V and 5 bases from J, the gap between germline ends came to 18 bases. The DNA of the CDR3 is TGTGCCAGCGGTCTGGACAGTGGGGAATATGGCTACACCTTC. Translated, it gives CASGLDSGEYGYTF.

Sample share makes this clonotype hyperexpanded. The chain couples TRBV12-3 or TRBV12-4 to TRBJ1-2; D possibly corresponds to TRBD1 (5 bases). V lost 6 bases to trimming and J lost 8 bases, with 19 bases between them. The CDR3 runs to 14 residues. This CDR3 reads CASSPGGSGRGYTF. CDR3 coding DNA: TGTGCCAGCAGCCCCGGTGGGTCAGGGCGAGGCTACACCTTC.

By share, this clonotype ranks as hyperexpanded. V is TRBV12-3 or TRBV12-4 and J is TRBJ1-2; D gene ambiguous. Trimming pared 8 bases from V and 5 bases from J, leaving 12 bases between. This CDR3 spans 12 amino acids. CDR3 sequence: CASSSIGYGYTF. The CDR3 DNA sequence: TGTGCCAGCTCTAGCATTGGGTATGGCTACACCTTC.

This clonotype is large in the sample. The V gene is TRBV12-3 or TRBV12-4, the J gene TRBJ1-2; D may be TRBD1 (5 bases). The CDR3 has 15 residues. Deletions cut 6 bases from V and 5 bases from J, with 19 bases between. In DNA form, the CDR3 reads TGTGCCAGCAGACTGCGGGGCAACCCCTTATATGGCTACACCTTC. Encoded protein: CASRLRGNPLYGYTF.

By frequency in the sample, this clonotype is large. This sequence joins TRBV12-3 or TRBV12-4 and TRBJ1-2, with D possibly being TRBD1 (6 bases). This CDR3 is built from 14 residues. The V gene lost 5 bases and the J gene lost 3 bases, with 13 bases spanning the gap. The CDR3 sequence is CASSDSGTYYGYTF. The CDR3 DNA reads TGTGCCAGCAGTGATTCCGGGACATACTATGGCTACACCTTC.

Comments on this clonotype: A much bigger clone sits one base away, suggesting this may be a read error. The rearrangement links TRBV12-3 or TRBV12-4 to TRBJ1-2, with D unresolved. This CDR3 is 12 amino acids long. The V and J ends lost 5 bases and 5 bases respectively, with 9 bases between them. CDR3 sequence: CASSPSAYGYTF. In nucleotides, the CDR3 is TGTGCCAGCAGTCCGAGCGCATATGGCTACACCTTC.

This rearrangement joins TRBV12-3 or TRBV12-4 to TRBJ1-2; D unclear. Trimming pared 4 bases from V and 4 bases from J, leaving 7 bases between. This CDR3 is built from 12 residues. The CDR3 region has the DNA TGTGCCAGCAGTTCGCGACGCTATGGCTACACCTTC. This encodes CASSSRRYGYTF.

Judged by abundance, this clonotype is large. This rearrangement joins TRBV12-3 or TRBV12-4 to TRBJ1-2, with D perhaps matching TRBD1 (5 bases). Trimming stripped 3 bases from V and 3 bases from J, with 5 bases between. The CDR3 has 12 amino acids. The CDR3, as DNA: TGTGCCAGCAGTTTCAGGGACTATGGCTACACCTTC. Translation gives CASSFRDYGYTF.

Judged by abundance, this clonotype is large. The rearrangement links TRBV12-3 or TRBV12-4 to TRBJ1-2, with 9 bases that match TRBD1. The CDR3 runs 15 residues. The J segment lost 2 bases and the V segment lost 6 bases, leaving 7 bases of the junction unmatched. CDR3: CASSHSGTGNYGYTF. In DNA, the CDR3 is TGTGCCAGCAGCCACTCCGGGACAGGGAACTATGGCTACACCTTC.

The CDR3 spells CASSLDGYGYTF. For the CDR3, the DNA is TGTGCCAGCAGTTTGGACGGCTATGGCTACACCTTC. The genes are TRBV12-3 or TRBV12-4 and TRBJ1-2; D gene ambiguous. The germline V and J ends were trimmed by 3 bases and 4 bases, with 6 bases remaining between them. The CDR3 sequence is 12 residues long.

Within the sample, this clonotype is large (0.1 to 1%). V usage is TRBV12-3 or TRBV12-4 and J usage is TRBJ1-2; D ambiguous. The V end lost 8 bases, the J end lost 4 bases, and 8 bases lay between the germline ends. The CDR3 spans 11 residues. The CDR3 region has the DNA TGTGCCAGCGGGCTCAGCTATGGCTACACCTTC. Translation: CASGLSYGYTF.

In its sample, this clonotype is large. The chain combines TRBV12-3 or TRBV12-4 with TRBJ1-2; the D is unclear. The CDR3 loop spans 14 amino acids. Trimming removed 0 bases from V and 1 base from J, with 6 bases in between. The CDR3 region has the DNA TGTGCCAGCAGTTTAGCCGAGATTAACTATGGCTACACCTTC. Its protein is CASSLAEINYGYTF.

This clonotype is hyperexpanded by share. The chain is built from TRBV12-3 or TRBV12-4 and TRBJ1-2; D unclear. This CDR3 spans 12 amino acids. With 4 bases removed from V and 5 bases from J, the gap between germline ends came to 8 bases. CDR3 protein: CASSSGAYGYTF. CDR3 nucleotide sequence: TGTGCCAGCAGTTCAGGCGCATATGGCTACACCTTC.

CDR3 DNA: TGTGCCAGCAGTACGGGACTTCAAGGTGGCTACACCTTC. The encoded protein is CASSTGLQGGYTF. The rearrangement joins TRBV12-3 or TRBV12-4 to TRBJ1-2; maybe TRBD1 (5 bases). Trimming pared 5 bases from V and 7 bases from J, leaving 14 bases between. The CDR3 length is 13 residues.

This clonotype counts as large. J is TRBJ1-2 and V is TRBV12-3 or TRBV12-4; tentative D call: TRBD1 (5 bases). There are 12 residues in the CDR3. Trimming left V 7 bases short and J 6 bases short, with 12 bases between. CDR3: CASTYDRDGYTF. The DNA of the CDR3 is TGTGCCAGCACTTATGACAGAGATGGCTACACCTTC.

The chain links TRBV12-3 or TRBV12-4 to TRBJ1-2; D call uncertain. The CDR3 has 15 amino acids. The V end lost 0 bases, the J end lost 4 bases, and 12 bases lay between the germline ends. The CDR3 DNA reads as TGTGCCAGCAGTTTAGCGGGTGACACCGGCTATGGCTACACCTTC. This sequence encodes CASSLAGDTGYGYTF.

Within the sample, this clonotype is hyperexpanded. The chain carries TRBV12-3 or TRBV12-4 and TRBJ1-2; 7 nucleotides align to TRBD1. After removal of 8 bases from V and 0 bases from J, the junction contained 6 bases not matched to a gene. The CDR3 is 14 residues long. CDR3 region: CASLHRGSNYGYTF. Here the CDR3 DNA reads TGTGCCAGCTTACACAGGGGTTCTAACTATGGCTACACCTTC.